The text below deals with one T cell receptor beta chain. TCRdb's table, derived via immunoSEQ multiplex PCR, lists solely in-frame clones and lacks some. The sample contains roughly 58,000 clones, more than 70% of which appear only once. This sample is part of a study of control samples from healthy donors and cancer patients. The CDR3 runs 13 residues. Germline V CDR1 and CDR2: LNHDA, SQIVND (reference sequence). The germline V and J ends were trimmed by 5 bases and 5 bases, with 12 bases remaining between them. The chain employs TRBV19 and TRBJ1-1; D call uncertain. This receptor was taken from a woman between 55 and 75 years old with lung cancer. The sequenced material came from PBMCs. The CDR3: CASSFNIGTEAFF. CDR3 in DNA: TGTGCCAGTAGTTTCAACATTGGAACTGAAGCTTTCTTT.